The present T cell receptor (beta chain) was sequenced within a study of CD8+ T cells in alopecia areata. Whole-study results and caveats: Elevated clonality characterized lesional scalp relative to normal scalp, particularly in alopecia totalis/universalis. Shared TCR sequences were less clear between patients than in mice, possibly partly from HLA diversity.

V shed 2 bases and J shed 11 bases, with 11 bases lying between them. Germline assignment: CDR1 SQVTM and CDR2 ANQGSEA. The CDR3 consists of 11 residues. Extracted RNA was reverse transcribed into cDNA, the sequencing template. Generated by immunoSEQ multiplex PCR, the TCRdb table keeps only in-frame clones and is missing some. This sample carries tens of thousands of clones, roughly 51% of them seen once, and the ten largest clones take 5.5% to 6%. With regard to this clone: Its antigen is currently unknown.

Collected material from alopecia areata patients comprised lesional scalp punch biopsies and peripheral blood. The specimen sequenced was NKG2D-high CD8+ T cells sorted from blood. The chain recombines TRBV29-1 with TRBJ2-3, with D maybe TRBD2 (6 bases). The receptor was isolated from a human donor with alopecia areata. The DNA of the CDR3 is TGCAGCGTTGAAACCTCGGGAGAGCAGTATTTT. Translating gives CSVETSGEQYF.